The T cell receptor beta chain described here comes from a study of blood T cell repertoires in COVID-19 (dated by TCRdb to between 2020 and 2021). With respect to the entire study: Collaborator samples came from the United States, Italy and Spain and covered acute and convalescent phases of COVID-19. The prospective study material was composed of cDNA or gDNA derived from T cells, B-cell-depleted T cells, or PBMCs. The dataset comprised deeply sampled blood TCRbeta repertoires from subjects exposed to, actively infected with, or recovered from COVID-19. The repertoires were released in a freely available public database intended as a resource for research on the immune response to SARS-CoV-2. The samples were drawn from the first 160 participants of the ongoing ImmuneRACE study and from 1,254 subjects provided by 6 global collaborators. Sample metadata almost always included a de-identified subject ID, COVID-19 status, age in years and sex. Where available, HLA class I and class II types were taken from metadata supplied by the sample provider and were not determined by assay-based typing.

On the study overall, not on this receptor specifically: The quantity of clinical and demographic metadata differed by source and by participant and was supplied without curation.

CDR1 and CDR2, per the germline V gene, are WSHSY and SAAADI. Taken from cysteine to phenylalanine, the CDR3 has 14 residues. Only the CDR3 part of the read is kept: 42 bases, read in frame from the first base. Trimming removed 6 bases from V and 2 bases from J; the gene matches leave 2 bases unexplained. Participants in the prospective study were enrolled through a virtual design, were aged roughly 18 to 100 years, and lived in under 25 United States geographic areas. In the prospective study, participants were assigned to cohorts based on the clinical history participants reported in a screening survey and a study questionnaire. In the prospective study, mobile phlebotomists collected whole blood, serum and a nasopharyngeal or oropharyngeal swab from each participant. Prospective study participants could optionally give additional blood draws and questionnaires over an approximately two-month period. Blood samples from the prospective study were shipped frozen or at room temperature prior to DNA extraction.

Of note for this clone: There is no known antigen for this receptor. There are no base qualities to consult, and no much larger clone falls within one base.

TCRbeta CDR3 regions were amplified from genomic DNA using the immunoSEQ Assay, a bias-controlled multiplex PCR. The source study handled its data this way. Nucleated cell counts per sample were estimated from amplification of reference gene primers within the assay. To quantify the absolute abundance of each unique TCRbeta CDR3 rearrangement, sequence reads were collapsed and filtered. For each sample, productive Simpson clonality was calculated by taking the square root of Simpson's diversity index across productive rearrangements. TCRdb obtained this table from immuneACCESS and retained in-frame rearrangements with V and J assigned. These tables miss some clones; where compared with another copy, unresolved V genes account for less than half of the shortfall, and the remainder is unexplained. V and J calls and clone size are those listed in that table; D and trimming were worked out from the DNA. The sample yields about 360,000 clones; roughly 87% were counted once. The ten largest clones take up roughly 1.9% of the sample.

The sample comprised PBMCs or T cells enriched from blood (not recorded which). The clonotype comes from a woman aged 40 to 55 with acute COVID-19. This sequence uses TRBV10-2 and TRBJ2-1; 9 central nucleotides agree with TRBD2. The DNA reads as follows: TGCGCCAGCAGCTTAGCGGGGGCCTACAATGAGCAGTTCTTC. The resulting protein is CASSLAGAYNEQFF.